The rows below give T cell receptor beta chains drawn from one sample of a study of blood T cell repertoires in COVID-19. The data were produced by immunoSEQ multiplex PCR, yet TCRdb's version contains in-frame clones alone and is incomplete. The repertoire holds about 170,000 clones, with approximately 87% as singletons. Sequencing was done on a sample of PBMCs or T cells enriched from blood (not recorded which). These receptors all come from a woman between 50 and 59 years old who had recovered from COVID-19. Each CDR3 is given with its conserved first and last residue. Fields, in order: V gene, clone size, J gene, D gene, CDR3 protein, CDR3 DNA. The D gene is left open where the match is weak. Expanded clones get a size class; other rows say once, few or many, or leave the size out.

v_gene: TRBV9
abundance: once
j_gene: TRBJ1-2
d_gene: TRBD1
CDR3aa: CASSAQTARGTGGLNGYTF
CDR3nt: TGTGCCAGCAGCGCCCAGACCGCTAGAGGGACAGGGGGCTTGAATGGCTACACCTTC

v_gene: TRBV6-5
abundance: .
j_gene: TRBJ2-1
d_gene: TRBD2
CDR3aa: CASSYAAGGEQFF
CDR3nt: TGTGCCAGCAGTTACGCGGCGGGAGGGGAGCAGTTCTTC

v_gene: TRBV28
abundance: .
j_gene: TRBJ2-1
d_gene: .
CDR3aa: CASTQGGSYNEQFF
CDR3nt: TGTGCCAGCACGCAGGGTGGCTCCTACAATGAGCAGTTCTTC

v_gene: TRBV28
abundance: .
j_gene: TRBJ1-2
d_gene: .
CDR3aa: CASSRTYSDGYTF
CDR3nt: TGTGCCAGCAGCCGGACATATAGTGATGGCTACACCTTC

v_gene: TRBV18
abundance: few
j_gene: TRBJ1-1
d_gene: .
CDR3aa: CASSPVIGADTEAFF
CDR3nt: TGTGCCAGCTCACCAGTTATAGGGGCGGACACTGAAGCTTTCTTT

v_gene: TRBV5-1
abundance: .
j_gene: TRBJ1-6
d_gene: .
CDR3aa: CASSLEAGNSPLHF
CDR3nt: TGCGCCAGCAGCTTGGAAGCAGGAAATTCACCCCTCCACTTT

v_gene: TRBV5-1
abundance: .
j_gene: TRBJ1-1
d_gene: .
CDR3aa: CASSFGGLNTEAFF
CDR3nt: TGCGCCAGCAGCTTTGGAGGGTTGAACACTGAAGCTTTCTTT

v_gene: TRBV7-9
abundance: .
j_gene: TRBJ2-4
d_gene: .
CDR3aa: CASSLSGEYIQYF
CDR3nt: TGTGCCAGCAGCTTATCGGGAGAATACATTCAGTACTTC

v_gene: TRBV5-1
abundance: .
j_gene: TRBJ1-2
d_gene: TRBD1
CDR3aa: CASSLGDRGYGYTF
CDR3nt: TGCGCTAGCAGCTTGGGCGACAGGGGTTATGGCTACACCTTC

v_gene: TRBV6-2/TRBV6-3
abundance: few
j_gene: TRBJ1-1
d_gene: .
CDR3aa: CASSYAGGNTEAFF
CDR3nt: TGTGCCAGCAGTTACGCGGGGGGAAACACTGAAGCTTTCTTT

v_gene: TRBV29-1
abundance: .
j_gene: TRBJ2-3
d_gene: .
CDR3aa: CSVEGGSGDTDTQYF
CDR3nt: TGCAGCGTTGAAGGGGGTTCCGGGGACACAGATACGCAGTATTTT

v_gene: TRBV30
abundance: .
j_gene: TRBJ2-5
d_gene: .
CDR3aa: CAWSVTVTQYF
CDR3nt: TGTGCCTGGAGTGTTACGGTGACCCAGTACTTC

v_gene: TRBV2
abundance: .
j_gene: TRBJ2-3
d_gene: .
CDR3aa: CASSERQGQTDTQYF
CDR3nt: TGTGCCAGCAGTGAAAGGCAGGGGCAGACAGATACGCAGTATTTT

v_gene: TRBV6-5
abundance: .
j_gene: TRBJ2-3
d_gene: .
CDR3aa: CASSPTDTDTQYF
CDR3nt: TGTGCCAGCAGCCCGACAGACACAGATACGCAGTATTTT

v_gene: TRBV11-2
abundance: .
j_gene: TRBJ1-3
d_gene: .
CDR3aa: CASSLETGRRNTIYF
CDR3nt: TGTGCCAGCAGCTTAGAAACAGGGCGGAGAAACACCATATATTTT

v_gene: TRBV6-1
abundance: .
j_gene: TRBJ1-5
d_gene: .
CDR3aa: CASSELLGVGGGQPQHF
CDR3nt: TGTGCCAGCAGTGAATTATTAGGGGTCGGTGGTGGTCAGCCCCAGCATTTT

v_gene: TRBV7-2
abundance: .
j_gene: TRBJ1-5
d_gene: .
CDR3aa: CASSLVPRINQPQHF
CDR3nt: TGTGCCAGCAGCTTAGTTCCCAGGATCAATCAGCCCCAGCATTTT

v_gene: TRBV5-1
abundance: .
j_gene: TRBJ2-1
d_gene: TRBD2
CDR3aa: CASSLVSAGGPSYNEQFF
CDR3nt: TGCGCCAGCAGCTTGGTTTCGGCGGGGGGGCCCTCCTACAATGAGCAGTTCTTC

v_gene: TRBV16
abundance: .
j_gene: TRBJ2-3
d_gene: TRBD2
CDR3aa: CASSQLTSLDTQYF
CDR3nt: TGTGCCAGCAGCCAACTGACTAGCTTAGATACGCAGTATTTT